This T cell receptor (beta chain) was captured by sequencing in a study of chemoradiotherapy in HPV16-positive cancers. V lost 2 bases and J lost 4, with 14 bases in between. The CDR3 length is 15 residues. CDR1 is SGHKS, CDR2 YYEKEE, per germline (reference sequence). Data came from immunoSEQ multiplex PCR; TCRdb stores just in-frame clones and leaves some out. The sample carries 12,000 or so clones, more than 85% recorded once. Material: blood, obtained from a patient who underwent chemoradiotherapy. The sequence was collected from a human donor with HPV-associated anogenital cancer. V is TRBV5-5 and J is TRBJ2-3; the D gene is possibly TRBD2 (6 bases). The CDR3 region is CASSLLAMEADTQYF. The CDR3 region has the DNA TGTGCCAGCAGCTTACTAGCAATGGAGGCAGATACGCAGTATTTT.